The clone carrying this T cell receptor (beta chain) was seen once. Compared with germline, one end of the junction differs, possibly owing to a read error. This entry is derived from a study of blood T cell repertoires in COVID-19. Study-level information: Spain, Italy and the United States supplied samples that represented acute and convalescent COVID-19. Sources were T cells, B-cell-depleted T cells, or PBMCs; the material itself was cDNA or gDNA.

CDR1 and CDR2 from the germline V gene are SGHDT and YYEEEE. The CDR3 runs 14 residues. Original methodology: Researchers report that nucleated cell counts were estimated from reference gene primer amplification. The assay was immunoSEQ multiplex PCR, and TCRdb's table has in-frame clones only and misses some. V, J and clone size are those of that table, while D and trimming were read from the DNA. This table has 25,000 to 35,000 clones, over 80% appearing once. Sequenced sample: peripheral blood. The source of this sequence is a human donor with active COVID-19. The donor label of this sample is uncertain. The chain is built from TRBV5-6 and TRBJ2-5, with TRBD1 matching over 8 bases. The CDR3 bases are TGTGCCAGCAGCTTGGCCAGGGGGCAAGGGACCCAGTACTTC. Its translation is CASSLARGQGTQYF.